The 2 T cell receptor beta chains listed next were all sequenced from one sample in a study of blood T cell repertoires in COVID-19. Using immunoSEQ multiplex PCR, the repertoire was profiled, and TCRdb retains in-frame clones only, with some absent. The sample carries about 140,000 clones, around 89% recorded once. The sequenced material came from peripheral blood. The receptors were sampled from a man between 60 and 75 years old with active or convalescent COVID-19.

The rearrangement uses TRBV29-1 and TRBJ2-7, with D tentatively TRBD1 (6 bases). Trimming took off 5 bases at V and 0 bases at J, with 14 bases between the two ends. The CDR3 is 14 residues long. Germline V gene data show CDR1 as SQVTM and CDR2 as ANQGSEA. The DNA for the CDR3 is TGCAGCGTTCGGACAGACAACCTCTCCTACGAGCAGTACTTC. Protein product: CSVRTDNLSYEQYF.

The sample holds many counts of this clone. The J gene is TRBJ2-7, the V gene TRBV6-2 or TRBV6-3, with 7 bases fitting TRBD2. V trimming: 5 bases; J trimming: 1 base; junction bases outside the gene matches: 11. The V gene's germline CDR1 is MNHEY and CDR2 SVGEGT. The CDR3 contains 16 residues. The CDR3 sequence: CASSAAFTAGSYEQYF. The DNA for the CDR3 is TGTGCCAGCAGTGCGGCGTTTACAGCGGGATCCTACGAGCAGTACTTC.